Shown below are 6 T cell receptor beta chains from a single sample sequenced in a study of PD-1 blockade in mismatch repair-deficient tumors (dated by TCRdb to between 2016 and 2019). Libraries were prepared through the immunoSEQ multiplex PCR assay. Here the immuneACCESS table is served through TCRdb, limited to in-frame sequences with V and J called. Missing clones are a known gap in these copies; in checked studies unresolved V genes cover under half, and the rest lacks a known reason. The table for this sample lists around 30,000 clones; roughly 80% of them were counted only once. About 3.7% of the sample is held by the ten biggest clonotypes. The sequenced sample was PBMCs, obtained less than 7 weeks after starting pembrolizumab. The receptor set was obtained from an adult with mismatch repair-deficient cancer.

A few counts support this clone. The chain carries TRBV5-1 and TRBJ2-7; D perhaps matches TRBD1 (5 bases). Trimming took off 5 bases at V and 6 bases at J, with 9 bases between the two ends. CDR1 is SGHRS and CDR2 is YFSETQ in the germline V gene. The CDR3 is 11 amino acids. In DNA form, the CDR3 reads TGCGCCAGCAGAGGGGTCTTCGAGCAGTACTTC. Its protein product is CASRGVFEQYF. Supplemented by reference TRBV5-1 and TRBJ2-7, the full variable domain reads KAGVTQTPRYLIKTRGQQVTLSCSPISGHRSVSWYQQTPGQGLQFLFEYFSETQRNKGNFPGRFSGRQFSNSRSEMNVSTLELGDSALYLCASRGVFEQYFGPGTRLTVT.

The chain joins TRBV19 to TRBJ2-1, with 8 bases lining up with TRBD2. From germline, CDR1 is LNHDA and CDR2 SQIVND (reference sequence). V was clipped by 5 bases and J by 4 bases; unmatched bases: 10. The CDR3 has 16 amino acids. CDR3 loop: CASSSGLAYRYNEQFF. The CDR3 DNA reads as TGTGCCAGTAGTTCAGGACTAGCCTATCGGTACAATGAGCAGTTCTTC.

This chain connects TRBV30 to TRBJ1-1; TRBD1 is a possible D gene (5 bases). Germline lookup yields CDR1 GTSNPN and CDR2 SVGIG (reference sequence). CDR3 length: 13 amino acids. Trimming left V 2 bases short and J 4 bases short, with 11 bases between. Written as DNA, the CDR3 is TGTGCCTGGAGTATGGGGGGAAGCACTGAAGCTTTCTTT. Protein sequence: CAWSMGGSTEAFF.

The rearrangement links TRBV5-1 to TRBJ2-5; unclear D gene. This CDR3 is built from 14 residues. V lost 0 bases, J lost 4 bases, and 10 bases lay in between. Germline CDR1 and CDR2: SGHRS and YFSETQ. CDR3 protein: CASSLDSTGETQYF. CDR3 DNA: TGCGCCAGCAGCTTGGATTCTACGGGAGAGACCCAGTACTTC.

The chain is built from TRBV27 and TRBJ1-2, with 9 bases aligning to TRBD1. The CDR3 is made up of 15 amino acids. The V segment lost 2 bases and the J segment 5 bases; nucleotides outside the gene matches: 6. Germline V gene lookup returns CDR1 MNHEY and CDR2 SMNVEV (reference sequence). CDR3 region: CASSLKGDRVYGYTF. The CDR3 nucleotides read TGTGCCAGCAGTTTAAAGGGGGACAGGGTATATGGCTACACCTTC.

This clone turned up a few times. The CDR3, as DNA: TGCGCCAGCAGCTTGGCGACAGGGTCCTACGAGCAGTACTTC. This sequence encodes CASSLATGSYEQYF. This sequence joins TRBV5-1 and TRBJ2-7; 7 nucleotides line up with TRBD1. The germline V gene has CDR1 SGHRS and CDR2 YFSETQ. The length of the CDR3 is 14 residues. V was pared by 0 bases and J by 1 base, with 1 base of the junction left unmatched.